This T cell receptor beta chain was retrieved from a study of control samples from healthy donors and cancer patients. The CDR3 is 15 amino acids. Trimming removed 4 bases from V and 5 bases from J; junction bases left unmatched: 11. Germline values: CDR1 SGHRS, CDR2 YFSETQ. This clone showed up just a few times. Here immunoSEQ multiplex PCR was the method, and the copy in TCRdb shows in-frame clones only, minus some. The sample holds some 29,000 clones; nearly 90% are singletons and the top ten take about 4.3%. The rearrangement uses TRBV5-1 and TRBJ2-5; TRBD2 matches 7 bases. The sequencing input was formalin-fixed, paraffin-embedded tissue. The sequence was obtained from a female donor with melanoma. The CDR3 DNA is TGCGCCAGCAGCCCCGGGACCGCGGGGGAGGAGACCCAGTACTTC. Protein product: CASSPGTAGEETQYF.